A selection of T cell receptor beta chains follows, all from one sample in a study of beta chain features in type 1 diabetes. Produced via immunoSEQ multiplex PCR; TCRdb's table is partial and in-frame only. The top ten hold about 0.6% of the sample, which has some 150,000 clones, roughly 10% seen once. Sequenced material: central memory CD4+ T cells from blood. The source of these receptors is a middle-aged woman in good health. CDR3s include the opening cysteine and the closing phenylalanine or tryptophan. The order of the fields is clone size, V gene, J gene, D gene, CDR3 DNA, CDR3 protein. A D gene is named only where the DNA matches it firmly. Clone size, where shown, is once, few, many, or a class for clones that have expanded.

few	TRBV7-2	TRBJ2-3	.	TGTGCCAGCAGCCCCTACTCGGATACGCAGTATTTT	CASSPYSDTQYF
once	TRBV6-5	TRBJ1-3	TRBD1	TGTGCCAGCAGCCTACGGGACAGCCGAAACACCATATATTTT	CASSLRDSRNTIYF
few	TRBV18	TRBJ2-5	.	TGTGCCAGCTCACCACCCACTTTGTATGAGACCCAGTACTTC	CASSPPTLYETQYF
.	TRBV5-6	TRBJ2-7	.	TGTGCCAGCAGGACGAGGGGGTCCTACGAGCAGTACTTC	CASRTRGSYEQYF
few	TRBV9	TRBJ1-3	TRBD1	TGTGCCAGCAGCCGCTCCGGGACAGGGGCTGGAAACACCATATATTTT	CASSRSGTGAGNTIYF
many	TRBV10-3	TRBJ2-3	TRBD1	TGTGCCATCAGCTCGGACAGGGTTGGAGATACGCAGTATTTT	CAISSDRVGDTQYF
few	TRBV10-3	TRBJ2-2	.	TGTGCCACCCATCCAGGAGGGTTTGCGAACACCGGGGAGCTGTTTTTT	CATHPGGFANTGELFF
few	TRBV5-1	TRBJ1-1	.	TGCGCCAGCAGTTGGGGCGACAGAGATAGGAATGAAGCTTTCTTT	CASSWGDRDRNEAFF
.	TRBV11-2	TRBJ2-4	TRBD1	TGTGCCAGCAGCTTAGTCAGGGGGCGGAACATTCAGTACTTC	CASSLVRGRNIQYF
few	TRBV19	TRBJ1-2	.	TGTGCCAGTAGTGCCGCGGCGGGGCCGTATGGCTACACCTTC	CASSAAAGPYGYTF
.	TRBV9	TRBJ2-1	TRBD2	TGTGCCAGCAGCGTGGGTTGGACTAGCGGGGACAATGAGCAGTTCTTC	CASSVGWTSGDNEQFF
.	TRBV18	TRBJ1-2	.	TGTGCCAGCTCACCACCGAGGGATAGCTATGGCTACACCTTC	CASSPPRDSYGYTF
.	TRBV6-5	TRBJ1-3	.	TGTGCCAGCAGTTACTCCCGGGAAGGAAACACCATATATTTT	CASSYSREGNTIYF
many	TRBV7-2	TRBJ2-3	TRBD2	TGTGGCGGGGGTAGAGATACGCAGTATTTT	CGGGRDTQYF
few	TRBV5-1	TRBJ2-7	TRBD1	TGCGCCAGCAGCACCCGGACAGGGTTTTTCTACGAGCAGTACTTC	CASSTRTGFFYEQYF
.	TRBV2	TRBJ2-5	TRBD1	TGTGCCAGCTTACAGGGGGAGACCCAGTACTTC	CASLQGETQYF
.	TRBV9	TRBJ2-7	.	TGTGCCAGCAGCGTAGGACAGAACTACGAGCAGTACTTC	CASSVGQNYEQYF
few	TRBV16	TRBJ2-6	.	TGTGCCAGCAGCCAGTCAGGGTCGTCTGGGGCCAACGTCCTGACTTTC	CASSQSGSSGANVLTF
few	TRBV7-2	TRBJ2-1	TRBD2	TGTGCCAGCAGCGGAAAAGGGACTAGCGGGTCTCGTGAGCAGTTCTTC	CASSGKGTSGSREQFF
few	TRBV27	TRBJ2-3	TRBD1	TGTGCCAGCATCTCTTTACGACAGGGGGCAACGCAGTATTTT	CASISLRQGATQYF
.	TRBV2	TRBJ2-2	TRBD1	TGTGCCAGCAGTGATCAGGGGGCGAACACCGGGGAGCTGTTTTTT	CASSDQGANTGELFF
few	TRBV27	TRBJ2-1	TRBD2	TGTGCCAGCAGTTTGGGGTGGGGGAGGGAAGGTGCTCTTGAGCAGTTCTTC	CASSLGWGREGALEQFF
few	TRBV6-1	TRBJ2-1	TRBD1	TGTGCCAGCAGTGCAAACGGATTGGCCCGGGACAGAGACAATGAGCAGTTCTTC	CASSANGLARDRDNEQFF
few	TRBV5-4	TRBJ1-1	.	TGTGCCAGCAGCTTTGTGAGGGACACTGAAGCTTTCTTT	CASSFVRDTEAFF
many	TRBV21-1	TRBJ1-2	.	TGTGCCAGTCCGCGGACGGGAACAGGGGGCTCTGGCTACACCTTC	CASPRTGTGGSGYTF
few	TRBV7-6	TRBJ2-1	.	TGTGCCAGCAGCCCCAGGTGGGCAGGAGGCTACAATGAGCAGTTCTTC	CASSPRWAGGYNEQFF
.	TRBV7-9	TRBJ2-2	.	TGTGCCAGCAGCTTAGCCCAGGGCATGGGCACCGGGGAGCTGTTTTTT	CASSLAQGMGTGELFF
few	TRBV5-6	TRBJ1-5	.	TGTGCCAGCAGCGGGGGGGGGAGGAGCAATCAGCCCCAGCATTTT	CASSGGGRSNQPQHF
few	TRBV19	TRBJ2-2	.	TGTGCCAGTAGTAGATACGGTGGGAACACCGGGGAGCTGTTTTTT	CASSRYGGNTGELFF
few	TRBV6-1	TRBJ1-1	TRBD1	TGTGCCAGCAGTGCCACGGGACAGGGCTGGTACACTGAAGCTTTCTTT	CASSATGQGWYTEAFF
.	TRBV7-9	TRBJ1-2	TRBD1	TGTGCCAGCAGCTTCGAGGACAGGGGAGATGGCTACACCTTC	CASSFEDRGDGYTF
.	TRBV7-2	TRBJ2-5	TRBD2	TGTGCCAGCAGCTTAGCTTCTAGCGGGGGGATTTCACAAGAGACCCAGTACTTC	CASSLASSGGISQETQYF
few	TRBV18	TRBJ1-1	.	TGTGCCAGCTCACCACCGACGCGGTACACTGAAGCTTTCTTT	CASSPPTRYTEAFF
.	TRBV4-2	TRBJ1-4	.	TGTGCCAGCAGGGTACAGTCAACTAATGAAAAACTGTTTTTT	CASRVQSTNEKLFF
.	TRBV2	TRBJ2-7	.	TGTGCCAGCAGTGGTCGGCGGGACTCCTACGAGCAGTACTTC	CASSGRRDSYEQYF
.	TRBV7-2	TRBJ2-6	.	TGTGCCAGCAGCTTAGTTACGGCAGCGGGGGCCAACGTCCTGACTTTC	CASSLVTAAGANVLTF
few	TRBV19	TRBJ1-4	TRBD1	TGTGCCACCGGGACAGGGTCTAATGAAAAACTGTTTTTT	CATGTGSNEKLFF
few	TRBV5-1	TRBJ2-3	TRBD1	TGCGCCAGCAGCTTGTCTGACAGGGGAGCCGATACGCAGTATTTT	CASSLSDRGADTQYF
few	TRBV5-1	TRBJ2-3	TRBD2	TGCGCCAGCAGCTTGTCGGGGACTAGCGGAAGCACAGATACGCAGTATTTT	CASSLSGTSGSTDTQYF
.	TRBV2	TRBJ2-5	.	TGTGCCAGCGGGGCACGCCAAGAGACCCAGTACTTC	CASGARQETQYF
few	TRBV2	TRBJ2-3	.	TGTGCCAGCAGTGATGTACCGCGAGATACGCAGTATTTT	CASSDVPRDTQYF
many	TRBV28	TRBJ1-6	.	TGTGCCAGCGTCGGGGGAAATTCACCCCTCCACTTT	CASVGGNSPLHF
many	TRBV7-2	TRBJ2-1	TRBD1	TGTGCCAGCAGCCCCGACAGGGGTCTCTACAATGAGCAGTTCTTC	CASSPDRGLYNEQFF
few	TRBV6-6	TRBJ2-6	.	TGTGCCAGCAGGAAGCAGTCAGGCACTGGGGCCAACGTCCTGACTTTC	CASRKQSGTGANVLTF
few	TRBV5-1	TRBJ1-4	TRBD1	TGCGCCAGCACGAGACAGGGAGCTCCTAATGAAAAACTGTTTTTT	CASTRQGAPNEKLFF
many	TRBV18	TRBJ1-2	.	TGTGCCAGCTCACCACCTTCCCGGGGGGCGAACTATGGCTACACCTTC	CASSPPSRGANYGYTF
.	TRBV4-3	TRBJ1-2	.	TGCGCCAGCAGCCAAGTTCATTCGGGTATTTCCCTGGATGGCTACACCTTC	CASSQVHSGISLDGYTF
.	TRBV6-5	TRBJ2-3	TRBD1	TGTGCCAGCAGTTCTCGACAGGGCTTCACAGATACGCAGTATTTT	CASSSRQGFTDTQYF
.	TRBV10-3	TRBJ1-1	TRBD1	TGTGCCATCAGGGGACAGCCGAACACTGAAGCTTTCTTT	CAIRGQPNTEAFF
few	TRBV27	TRBJ1-2	TRBD1	TGTGCCAGCAGTGCTCCGGGACAGGGGGGAATCAAATCCTACTTC	CASSAPGQGGIKSYF